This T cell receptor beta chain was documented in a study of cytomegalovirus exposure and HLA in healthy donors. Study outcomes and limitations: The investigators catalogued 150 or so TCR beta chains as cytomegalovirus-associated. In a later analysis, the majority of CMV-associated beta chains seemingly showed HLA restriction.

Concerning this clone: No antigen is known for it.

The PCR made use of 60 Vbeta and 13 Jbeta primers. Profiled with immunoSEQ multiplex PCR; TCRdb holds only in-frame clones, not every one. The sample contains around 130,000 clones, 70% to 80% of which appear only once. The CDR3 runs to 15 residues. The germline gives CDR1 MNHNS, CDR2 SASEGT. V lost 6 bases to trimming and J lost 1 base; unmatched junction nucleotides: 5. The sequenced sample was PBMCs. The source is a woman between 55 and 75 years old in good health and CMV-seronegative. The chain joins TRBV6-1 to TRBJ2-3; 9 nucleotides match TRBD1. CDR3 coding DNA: TGTGCCAGCAGGATACAGGGGGCTGGCACAGATACGCAGTATTTT. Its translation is CASRIQGAGTDTQYF.